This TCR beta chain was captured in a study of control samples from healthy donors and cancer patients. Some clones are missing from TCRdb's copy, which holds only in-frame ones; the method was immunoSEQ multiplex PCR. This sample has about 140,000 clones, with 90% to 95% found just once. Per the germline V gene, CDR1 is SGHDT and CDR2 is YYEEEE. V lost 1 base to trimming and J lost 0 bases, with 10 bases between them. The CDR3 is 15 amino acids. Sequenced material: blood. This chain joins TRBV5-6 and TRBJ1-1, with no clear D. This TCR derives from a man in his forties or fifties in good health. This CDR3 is CASSLPSPVNTEAFF. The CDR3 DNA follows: TGTGCCAGCAGCTTGCCCTCCCCGGTGAACACTGAAGCTTTCTTT.